The clone carrying this T cell receptor (beta chain) has just a few counts. Its target is not known. The read ends 3 residues shy of where the CDR3 ends; the end is completed using the germline J gene. Germline V lookup: CDR1 KGHSH, CDR2 LQKENI. The CDR3 sequence is 16 residues long. These data are taken from a study of T cell clonality in common variable immunodeficiency. Heparinized whole blood, roughly 5 to 9 ml, came from each donor. The assay was immunoSEQ multiplex PCR, and TCRdb's table has in-frame clones only and misses some. This sample shows tens of thousands of clones and no singletons; approximately 4% rests with the ten largest. Findings and limits, study-wide: Compared with controls, CVID subjects had fewer shared TCRbeta clones. CVID subjects had higher TCRbeta clonality than healthy controls, most marked in about a third.

The sample taken for sequencing was peripheral blood mononuclear cells. The receptor was isolated from a person aged 18 to 69 in good health. The chain combines TRBV18 with TRBJ1-2; no reliable D call. Incomplete CDR3 DNA: TGTGCCAGCTCACCCCTTCTCCTAGCGGGAGTGCACGAC. It encodes CASSPLLLAGVHD. The CDR3, in full, reads CASSPLLLAGVHDYTF.